The clone carrying this T cell receptor beta chain was picked up many times. Its specificity is not known. The CDR3 length is 10 residues. Germline CDR1 is MNHEY and CDR2 is SVGAGI. Trimming left V 6 bases short and J 3 bases short, with 2 bases between. This specimen belongs to a study of breast tumors, draining lymph nodes, adjacent tissues. The study, taken as a whole, reports: Tumor and nontumor repertoires were significantly more similar in luminal-like than in basal-like breast cancer. That most tumor T cells come from lymph nodes remained unproven.

Samples came from axillary lymph nodes draining the breast cancer. Each CDR3 protein gets one entry after TCRdb re-called the multiplex PCR reads with MiXCR. The table has some 120,000 distinct CDR3 sequences, 21% seen once. Source material: axillary lymph node tissue. This TCR was recovered from a female donor with breast cancer. Some clones in this sample may be carry-over from other donors' samples. This chain links TRBV6-5 with TRBJ2-5; unclear D gene. CDR3 sequence (DNA): TGTGCCAGCAGCGAAGAGACCCAGTACTTC. Its protein product is CASSEETQYF.